The 13 T cell receptor beta chains below come from one sample, sequenced in a study of response to subunit inactivated influenza vaccine. TCRdb processed the RT-PCR reads anew with MiXCR; each CDR3 protein has one entry. This sample has about 610,000 distinct CDR3 sequences; 14% occur once, and the top ten carry over 8.5%. Sequenced material: PBMCs from blood, taken about 11 days after vaccination. Receptors originate from a man between 50 and 59 years old who received an inactivated influenza vaccine.

This clonotype occurred a few times. The chain couples TRBV20-1 to TRBJ1-1; weak D call: TRBD1 (5 bases). This CDR3 is 12 amino acids long. Germline values: CDR1 DFQATT, CDR2 SNEGSKA (reference sequence). Between the trimmed V and J ends, which lost 6 bases and 6 bases, there was a span of 14 bases. DNA for the CDR3: TGCAGTGCGCTTAAGCAGGGCCCTGAAGCTTTCTTT. Protein: CSALKQGPEAFF.

The CDR3 nucleotides are TGCGCCAGCAGCATATACACGGGGAAAAACTATGGCTACACCTTC. It codes for CASSIYTGKNYGYTF. The chain employs TRBV5-1 and TRBJ1-2; the D is unclear. This CDR3 is 15 amino acids long. V gave up 4 bases and J gave up 2 bases, with 15 bases separating them. Per the germline V gene, CDR1 is SGHRS and CDR2 is YFSETQ.

This clonotype was seen a handful of times. V usage is TRBV5-1 and J usage is TRBJ1-4; D is possibly TRBD1 (6 bases). CDR3 length: 13 residues. Germline V gene data show CDR1 as SGHRS and CDR2 as YFSETQ. V lost 2 bases and J lost 8, with 10 bases in between. CDR3 sequence: CASSFNRAEKLFF. In DNA form, the CDR3 reads TGCGCCAGCAGCTTTAACAGGGCGGAAAAACTGTTTTTT.

This chain connects TRBV4-2 to TRBJ1-1; the D is unclear. Trimming took 3 bases from V and 1 from J, leaving 9 bases between them. CDR1 is LGHNA, CDR2 YNFKEQ, per germline. The CDR3 spans 14 residues. DNA for the CDR3: TGTGCCAGCAGCCAGACAACAGCGAACACTGAAGCTTTCTTT. Translation: CASSQTTANTEAFF.

This clonotype was counted between two and nine times. The chain is built from TRBV20-1 and TRBJ2-7, with 8 bases fitting TRBD1. Germline V gene data show CDR1 as DFQATT and CDR2 as SNEGSKA (reference sequence). The V segment lost 0 bases and the J segment 2 bases; nucleotides outside the gene matches: 6. This CDR3 is built from 15 residues. CDR3 sequence: CSARDRTGRTYEQYF. The CDR3 DNA is TGCAGTGCTAGAGATAGGACAGGGCGGACCTACGAGCAGTACTTC.

This clonotype was seen many times. The CDR3 DNA is TGCAGCGCCGGGGGGGCAGGGGCCCCGAACACTGAAGCTTTCTTT. Its protein product is CSAGGAGAPNTEAFF. V is TRBV29-1 and J is TRBJ1-1; maybe TRBD1 (6 bases). Germline lookup yields CDR1 SQVTM and CDR2 ANQGSEA. The CDR3 has 15 residues. Trimming stripped 7 bases from V and 1 base from J, with 19 bases between.

This clonotype has more than one count but fewer than ten. The gene calls are TRBV4-2 and TRBJ1-1, with a tentative D call TRBD1 (5 bases). The germline gives CDR1 LGHNA, CDR2 YNFKEQ. The germline V and J ends were trimmed by 1 base and 2 bases, with 11 bases remaining between them. The CDR3 has 15 amino acids. The chain's CDR3 is CASSQGGTSNTEAFF. CDR3 sequence (DNA): TGTGCCAGCAGCCAAGGGGGGACGTCCAACACTGAAGCTTTCTTT.

The DNA of the CDR3 is TGTGCCACCAGCAGATCCCGGGACAGGGTTTCTGAGCAGTTCTTC. Encoded protein: CATSRSRDRVSEQFF. J is TRBJ2-1 and V is TRBV15, with TRBD1 matching over 9 bases. The CDR3 is made up of 15 amino acids. Germline V gives CDR1 LNHNV, CDR2 YYDKDF (reference sequence). V dropped 2 bases and J dropped 9; count of bases not matched to a gene: 8. Looking up the rest from reference TRBV15 and TRBJ2-1 gives the full variable domain: DAMVIQNPRYQVTQFGKPVTLSCSQTLNHNVMYWYQQKSSQAPKLLFHYYDKDFNNEADTPDNFQSRRPNTSFCFLDIRSPGLGDTAMYLCATSRSRDRVSEQFFGPGTRLTVL.

This clonotype was found a few times. The CDR3 sequence: CASSLRVGGSTDTQYF. The CDR3 DNA sequence: TGTGCCAGCAGCCTACGCGTCGGCGGCAGCACAGATACGCAGTATTTT. The rearrangement uses TRBV6-1 and TRBJ2-3; no firm D call. The germline gives CDR1 MNHNS, CDR2 SASEGT. V lost 6 bases, J lost 0 bases, and 16 bases lay in between. There are 16 residues in the CDR3.

The chain employs TRBV19 and TRBJ2-5; D gene ambiguous. V gave up 6 bases and J gave up 7 bases, with 18 bases separating them. The CDR3 has 14 residues. CDR1 and CDR2 (germline): LNHDA, SQIVND (reference sequence). CDR3 nucleotide sequence: TGTGCCAGTAGCAACAGCATCCAAGAGGTGACCCAGTACTTC. Translated, it gives CASSNSIQEVTQYF.

CDR3 region: CASSLGGQGRTDTQYF. The CDR3 bases are TGCGCCAGCAGCTTGGGGGGACAGGGCCGCACAGATACGCAGTATTTT. The chain links TRBV5-1 to TRBJ2-3; TRBD1 matches at 9 bases. The CDR3 length is 16 residues. V was clipped by 0 bases and J by 1 base; unmatched bases: 3. Germline V lookup: CDR1 SGHRS, CDR2 YFSETQ.

The chain employs TRBV7-2 and TRBJ1-2; D unclear. Germline V CDR1 and CDR2: SGHTA, FQGNSA. The ends were cut back, 5 bases at V and 4 bases at J, with 11 bases in the middle. This CDR3 comprises 13 residues. CDR3 nucleotides: TGTGCCAGCAGCGCCTTCAACCGCTATGGCTACACCTTC. Residues: CASSAFNRYGYTF.

The J gene is TRBJ1-2, the V gene TRBV20-1, with TRBD1 as a possible D gene (5 bases). Germline-derived CDR1 and CDR2 are DFQATT and SNEGSKA (reference sequence). The CDR3 has 12 amino acids. V was shortened by 0 bases and J by 8 bases, with 10 bases between the two germline ends. CDR3 region: CSARETWGGYTF. CDR3 nucleotide sequence: TGCAGTGCTAGAGAGACCTGGGGCGGCTACACCTTC.